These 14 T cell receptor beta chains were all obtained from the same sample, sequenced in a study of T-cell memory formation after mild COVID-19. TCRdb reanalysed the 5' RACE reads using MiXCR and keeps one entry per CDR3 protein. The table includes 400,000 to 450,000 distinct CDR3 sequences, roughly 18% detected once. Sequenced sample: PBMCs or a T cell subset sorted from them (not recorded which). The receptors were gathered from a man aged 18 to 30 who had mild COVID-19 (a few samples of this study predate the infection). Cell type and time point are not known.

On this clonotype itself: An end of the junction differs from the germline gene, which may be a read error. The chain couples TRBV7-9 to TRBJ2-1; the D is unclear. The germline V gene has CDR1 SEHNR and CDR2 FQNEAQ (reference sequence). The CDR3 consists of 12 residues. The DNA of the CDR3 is TGTGCCAGCATCTTATGGAGCGATGAGCAGTTCTTC. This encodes CASILWSDEQFF.

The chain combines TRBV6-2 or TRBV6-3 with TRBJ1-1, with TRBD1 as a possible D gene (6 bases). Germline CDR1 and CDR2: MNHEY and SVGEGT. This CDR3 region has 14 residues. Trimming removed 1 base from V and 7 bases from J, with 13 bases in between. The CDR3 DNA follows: TGTGCCAGCAGTTACTGGGGGGCAACCTTTGAAGCTTTCTTT. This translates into CASSYWGATFEAFF.

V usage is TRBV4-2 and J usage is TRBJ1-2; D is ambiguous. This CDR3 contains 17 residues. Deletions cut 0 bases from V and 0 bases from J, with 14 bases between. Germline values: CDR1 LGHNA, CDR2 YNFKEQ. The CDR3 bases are TGTGCCAGCAGCCAAGAACCTGTTGGCGGGGCTAACTATGGCTACACCTTC. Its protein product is CASSQEPVGGANYGYTF.

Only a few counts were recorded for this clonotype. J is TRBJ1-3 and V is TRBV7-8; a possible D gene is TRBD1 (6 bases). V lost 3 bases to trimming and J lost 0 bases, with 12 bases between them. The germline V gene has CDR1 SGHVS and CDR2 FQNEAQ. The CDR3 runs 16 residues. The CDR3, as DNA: TGTGCCAGCAGCTTTGGGGGCCTACCCTCTGGAAACACCATATATTTT. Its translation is CASSFGGLPSGNTIYF.

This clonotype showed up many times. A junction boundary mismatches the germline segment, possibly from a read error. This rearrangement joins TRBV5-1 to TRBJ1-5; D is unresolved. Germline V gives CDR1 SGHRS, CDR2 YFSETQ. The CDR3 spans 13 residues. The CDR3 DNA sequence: TGTGCCAGCAGCTTAGTGGGGAATCAGCCCCAGCATTTT. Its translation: CASSLVGNQPQHF.

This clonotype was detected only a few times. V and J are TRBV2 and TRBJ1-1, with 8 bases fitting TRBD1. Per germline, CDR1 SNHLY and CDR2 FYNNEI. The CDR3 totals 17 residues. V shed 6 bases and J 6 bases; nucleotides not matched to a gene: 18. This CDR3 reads CASSVIGLGQGYAEAFF. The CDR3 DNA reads TGTGCCAGCAGCGTTATTGGTCTCGGACAGGGATACGCTGAAGCTTTCTTT.

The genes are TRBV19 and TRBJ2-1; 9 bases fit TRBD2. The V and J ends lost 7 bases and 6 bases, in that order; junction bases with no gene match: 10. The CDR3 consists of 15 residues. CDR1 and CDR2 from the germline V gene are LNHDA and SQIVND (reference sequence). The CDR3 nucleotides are TGTGCCAGTACCCCGGGCGGGGGGGCCTTCAATGAGCAGTTCTTC. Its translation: CASTPGGGAFNEQFF. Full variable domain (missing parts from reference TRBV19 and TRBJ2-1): DGGITQSPKYLFRKEGQNVTLSCEQNLNHDAMYWYRQDPGQGLRLIYYSQIVNDFQKGDIAEGYSVSREKKESFPLTVTSAQKNPTAFYLCASTPGGGAFNEQFFGPGTRLTVL.

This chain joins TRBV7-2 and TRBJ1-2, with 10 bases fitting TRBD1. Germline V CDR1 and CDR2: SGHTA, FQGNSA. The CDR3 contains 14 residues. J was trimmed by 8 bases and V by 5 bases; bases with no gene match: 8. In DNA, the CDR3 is TGTGCCAGCAGCCCCCGACAGGGGGCGGGGGGCTACACCTTC. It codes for CASSPRQGAGGYTF.

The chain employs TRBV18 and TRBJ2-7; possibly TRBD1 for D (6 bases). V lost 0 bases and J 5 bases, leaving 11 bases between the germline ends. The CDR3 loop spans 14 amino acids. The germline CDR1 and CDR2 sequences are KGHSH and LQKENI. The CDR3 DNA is TGTGCCAGCTCACCACCTAACAGGGTCCACGAGCAGTACGTC. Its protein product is CASSPPNRVHEQYV.

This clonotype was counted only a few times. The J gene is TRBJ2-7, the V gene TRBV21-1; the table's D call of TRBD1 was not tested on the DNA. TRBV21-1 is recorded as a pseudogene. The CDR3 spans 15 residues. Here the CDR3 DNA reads TGTGCCAGCAGCAAACCCGGTTCCGTCGCCTACGAGCAGTACGTC. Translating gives CASSKPGSVAYEQYV.

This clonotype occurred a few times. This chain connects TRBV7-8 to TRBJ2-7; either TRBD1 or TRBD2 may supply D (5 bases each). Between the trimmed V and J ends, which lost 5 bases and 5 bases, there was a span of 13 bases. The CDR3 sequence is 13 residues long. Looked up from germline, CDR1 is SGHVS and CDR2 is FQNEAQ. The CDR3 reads CASSLPGLDEQYF. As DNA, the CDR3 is TGTGCCAGCAGCCTTCCGGGGCTCGACGAGCAGTACTTC.

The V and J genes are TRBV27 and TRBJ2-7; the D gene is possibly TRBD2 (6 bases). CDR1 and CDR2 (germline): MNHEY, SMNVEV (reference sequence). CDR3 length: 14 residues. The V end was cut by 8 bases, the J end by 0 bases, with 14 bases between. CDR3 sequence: CASRGTWDSYEQYF. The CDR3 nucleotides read TGTGCCAGCCGGGGGACGTGGGACTCCTACGAGCAGTACTTC.

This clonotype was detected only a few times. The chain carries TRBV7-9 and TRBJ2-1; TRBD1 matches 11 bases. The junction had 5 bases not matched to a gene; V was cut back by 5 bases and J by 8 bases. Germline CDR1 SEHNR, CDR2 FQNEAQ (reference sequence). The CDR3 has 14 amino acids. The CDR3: CASSNGQGADEQFF. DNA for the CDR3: TGTGCCAGCAGCAACGGACAGGGGGCGGATGAGCAGTTCTTC.

In DNA form, the CDR3 reads TGCAGTGCTAGAGTCACCGGGCCCGTAGGTGAGCAGTTCTTC. Translated, it gives CSARVTGPVGEQFF. This chain uses TRBV20-1 with TRBJ2-1; D gene ambiguous. This CDR3 has 14 residues. V dropped 1 base and J dropped 9 bases, with 16 bases sitting between them. Germline loops: CDR1 DFQATT, CDR2 SNEGSKA (reference sequence).